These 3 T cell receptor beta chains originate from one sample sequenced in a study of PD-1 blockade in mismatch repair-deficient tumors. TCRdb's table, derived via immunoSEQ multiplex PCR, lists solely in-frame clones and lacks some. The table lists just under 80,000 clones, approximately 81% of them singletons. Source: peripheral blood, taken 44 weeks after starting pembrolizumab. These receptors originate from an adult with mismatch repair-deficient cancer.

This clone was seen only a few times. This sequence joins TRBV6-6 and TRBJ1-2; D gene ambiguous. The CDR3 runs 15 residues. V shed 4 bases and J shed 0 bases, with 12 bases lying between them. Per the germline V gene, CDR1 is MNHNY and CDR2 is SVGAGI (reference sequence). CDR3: CASSSRNIANYGYTF. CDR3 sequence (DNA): TGTGCCAGCAGTTCACGAAATATCGCTAACTATGGCTACACCTTC.

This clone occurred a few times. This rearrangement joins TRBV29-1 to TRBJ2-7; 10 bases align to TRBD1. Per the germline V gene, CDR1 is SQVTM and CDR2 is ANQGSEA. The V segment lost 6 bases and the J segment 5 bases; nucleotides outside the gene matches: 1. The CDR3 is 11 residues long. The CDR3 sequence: CSVTGGHEQYF. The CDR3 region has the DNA TGCAGCGTGACAGGGGGCCACGAGCAGTACTTC.

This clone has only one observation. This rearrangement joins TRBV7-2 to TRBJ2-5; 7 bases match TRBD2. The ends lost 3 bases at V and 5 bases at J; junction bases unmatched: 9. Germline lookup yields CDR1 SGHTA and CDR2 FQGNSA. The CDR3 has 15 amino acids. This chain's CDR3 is CASSLGGRSEETQYF. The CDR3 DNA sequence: TGTGCCAGCAGCTTGGGCGGGAGAAGCGAGGAGACCCAGTACTTC.